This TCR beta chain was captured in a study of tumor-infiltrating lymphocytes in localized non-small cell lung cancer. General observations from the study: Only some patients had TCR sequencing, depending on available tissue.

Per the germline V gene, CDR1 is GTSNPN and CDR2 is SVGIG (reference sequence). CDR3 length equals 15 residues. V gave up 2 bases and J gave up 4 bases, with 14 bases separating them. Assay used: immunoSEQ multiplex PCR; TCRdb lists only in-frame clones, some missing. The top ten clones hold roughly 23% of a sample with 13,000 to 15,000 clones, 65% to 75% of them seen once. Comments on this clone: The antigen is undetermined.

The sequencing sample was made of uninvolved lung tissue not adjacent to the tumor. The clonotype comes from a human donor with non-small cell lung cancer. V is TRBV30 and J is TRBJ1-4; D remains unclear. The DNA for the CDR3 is TGTGCCTGGAGTAGGGTGACCGGCCTTAATGAAAAACTGTTTTTT. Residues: CAWSRVTGLNEKLFF.